The source of this TCR beta chain is a study of Graves' ophthalmopathy and Graves' hyperthyroidism. Broader study findings: Most thyroid clonotypes with frequency above 0.001 were detected in blood too.

Investigators amplified TCR beta CDR3 regions from RNA transcripts. Second-round multiplex PCR came after a first-round RT-PCR that employed HTBI primers. Each CDR3 protein is one row after TCRdb ran MiXCR on the multiplex PCR reads. The table includes about 660,000 distinct CDR3 sequences, more than 40% detected once. Remarks on this clonotype: Its antigen is unknown.

Looked up from germline, CDR1 is LGHDT and CDR2 is YNNKEL (reference sequence). This CDR3 is built from 13 residues. V was pared by 2 bases and J by 8 bases, with 12 bases between. Sequencing was done on a sample of peripheral blood. The rearrangement joins TRBV3-1 to TRBJ2-5; D gene ambiguous. The source is an adult man with Graves' ophthalmopathy. The CDR3: CASSQPSIVTQYF. The CDR3 nucleotides are TGTGCCAGCAGCCAACCCTCTATTGTAACCCAGTACTTC.